Below, 11 T cell receptor beta chains from the same sample are listed, as sequenced in a study of identical twins (dated by TCRdb to 2015 to 2016). Library preparation used 5' RACE. The sequencer listed for this sample is Illumina HiSeq 2000. TCRdb itself trimmed the public reads at Q25 with fastp, ran MiXCR and retained productive beta chains. Records with the same CDR3 protein are collapsed into one entry carrying the most frequent genes and DNA. The sample profile shows about 890,000 distinct CDR3 sequences; about 12% of them were found once. Together, the top ten hold around 1.5% of the sample. The same sample was also used in a study of yellow fever vaccine responses in identical twins.

Sequencing input: PBMCs. The receptor set was obtained from a woman in her late teens or twenties in good health.

In its sample, this clonotype was seen a few times. V is TRBV6-5 and J is TRBJ2-1; 9 nucleotides line up with TRBD2. V shed 0 bases and J 5 bases; nucleotides not matched to a gene: 8. The CDR3 length is 17 residues. Per the germline V gene, CDR1 is MNHEY and CDR2 is SVGAGI. This CDR3 is CASSYSNSAGGDNEQFF. The DNA for the CDR3 is TGTGCCAGCAGTTACTCGAATAGCGCGGGGGGGGACAATGAGCAGTTCTTC.

This clonotype was seen only a few times. The chain employs TRBV10-3 and TRBJ2-5; the D call may be TRBD1 or TRBD2 (5 bases each). The V gene's germline CDR1 is ENHRY and CDR2 SYGVKD. Trimming took 3 bases from V and 4 from J, leaving 12 bases between them. The CDR3 consists of 14 residues. For the CDR3, the DNA is TGTGCCATCAGTGAAAGAGGGGTAGGAGAGACCCAGTACTTC. It translates to CAISERGVGETQYF.

This chain joins TRBV11-2 and TRBJ2-1; D uncertain. Germline-derived CDR1 and CDR2 are SGHAT and FQNNGV. V was cut by 2 bases and J by 5 bases, with 13 bases left in between. The CDR3 length is 15 residues. As DNA, the CDR3 is TGTGCCAGCAGCTTATCGGTACGCTACAACAATGAGCAGTTCTTC. Its translation is CASSLSVRYNNEQFF.

The chain joins TRBV11-2 to TRBJ1-1, with D possibly being TRBD1 (5 bases). The CDR3 covers 15 residues. V was pared by 3 bases and J by 1 base, with 12 bases between. Germline CDR1 SGHAT, CDR2 FQNNGV. As DNA, the CDR3 is TGTGCCAGCAGCTTGGCAGGGATGGAGAACACTGAAGCTTTCTTT. Translated: CASSLAGMENTEAFF.

The sample holds a few counts of this clonotype. The rearrangement uses TRBV10-3 and TRBJ2-1; 7 bases line up with TRBD1. This CDR3 spans 15 amino acids. CDR1 is ENHRY and CDR2 is SYGVKD in the germline V gene. V lost 3 bases, J lost 7 bases, and 9 bases stayed unmatched. CDR3 protein: CAISDGRGQTNEQFF. The CDR3 DNA reads as TGTGCCATCAGTGATGGACGGGGACAGACTAATGAGCAGTTCTTC.

In its sample, this clonotype was seen a few times. The V call is TRBV5-1, the J call TRBJ2-5; TRBD2 matches 12 bases. J was trimmed by 2 bases and V by 3 bases; bases with no gene match: 5. The CDR3 is 16 amino acids. Germline CDR1 SGHRS, CDR2 YFSETQ. In DNA form, the CDR3 reads TGCGCCAGCAGCTATTCTAGCGGGGGGGGACAAGAGACCCAGTACTTC. It specifies CASSYSSGGGQETQYF.

This clonotype was recorded many times. The chain recombines TRBV24-1 with TRBJ2-3; 8 positions match TRBD2. Germline V CDR1 and CDR2: KGHDR, SFDVKD. This CDR3 has 16 amino acids. The V and J ends lost 2 bases and 4 bases, in that order; junction bases with no gene match: 7. The CDR3 DNA sequence: TGTGCCACCAGTGATTGGGGCGGGGGGCGCGCAGATACGCAGTATTTT. It yields the protein CATSDWGGGRADTQYF.

The chain couples TRBV12-3 or TRBV12-4 to TRBJ1-1; 8 bases map to TRBD1. V was pared by 1 base and J by 8 bases, with 12 bases of the junction left unmatched. The length of the CDR3 is 16 residues. DNA for the CDR3: TGTGCCAGCAGTTTAGTTGCCGACAGGGGAAAAGAAGAAGCTTTCTTT. Amino acids: CASSLVADRGKEEAFF.

The chain combines TRBV3-1 with TRBJ2-1, with TRBD2 identical over 11 bases. V lost 1 base, J lost 4 bases, and 3 bases stayed unmatched. This CDR3 region has 16 residues. Looked up from germline, CDR1 is LGHDT and CDR2 is YNNKEL (reference sequence). The CDR3 is CASSQGGLAVYNEQFF. The CDR3 region has the DNA TGTGCCAGCAGCCAAGGGGGACTAGCGGTATACAATGAGCAGTTCTTC.

J is TRBJ2-4 and V is TRBV6-1; 7 nucleotides line up with TRBD1. Germline V gene lookup returns CDR1 MNHNS and CDR2 SASEGT. V trimming: 5 bases; J trimming: 6 bases; junction bases outside the gene matches: 4. This CDR3 comprises 13 residues. In DNA, the CDR3 is TGTGCCAGCAGTCCCAGACAGGGAAACATTCAGTACTTC. It is translated as CASSPRQGNIQYF.

Only a few counts were recorded for this clonotype. The V call is TRBV20-1, the J call TRBJ2-5, with 9 bases matching TRBD2. The CDR3 spans 14 residues. V lost 1 base, J lost 5 bases, and 5 bases stayed unmatched. Germline V CDR1 and CDR2: DFQATT, SNEGSKA (reference sequence). In nucleotides, the CDR3 is TGCAGTGCTAGAGTGGCGGGAGGGGGGGAGACCCAGTACTTC. Translating it yields CSARVAGGGETQYF.